This is a list of T cell receptor beta chains from one sample in a study of blood T cell repertoires in COVID-19. Only in-frame clones appear in the TCRdb table, and some are missing; sequencing was by immunoSEQ multiplex PCR. Here the sample spans some 100,000 clones, 70% to 90% being singletons. Sequenced sample: peripheral blood. The receptors here all came from a woman in her seventies with acute or convalescent COVID-19. Each CDR3 is given with its conserved first and last residue. D genes are given only for firm matches. A row's size may be missing; if present it is once, few, many or a size class.

v_call	j_call	clone_size	d_call	cdr3_nt	cdr3_aa
TRBV24-1	TRBJ2-1	.	TRBD1	TGTGCCACCAGTGACCCCGGGACAGGGGACTACAATGAGCAGTTCTTC	CATSDPGTGDYNEQFF
TRBV3-1/TRBV3-2	TRBJ2-5	.	.	TGTGCCAGCACCCCCGGAGTGGGGACCCAGTACTTC	CASTPGVGTQYF
TRBV9	TRBJ2-2	.	TRBD1	TGTGCCAGCAACGGACAGGGGGCTAACACCGGGGAGCTGTTTTTT	CASNGQGANTGELFF
TRBV5-6	TRBJ2-7	.	TRBD1	TGTGCCAGCAGCGCGGGACAGGGCGACCTATACGAGCAGTACTTC	CASSAGQGDLYEQYF
TRBV9	TRBJ2-1	.	TRBD2	TGTGCCAGCAGCGGCCAGCGGGGGGGGCTCAATGAGCAGTTCTTC	CASSGQRGGLNEQFF
TRBV28	TRBJ1-6	.	.	TGTGCCAGCAAATCTGACTTTAATTCACCCCTCCACTTT	CASKSDFNSPLHF
TRBV3-1/TRBV3-2	TRBJ1-4	.	.	TGTGCCAGCAGCCCCTCCGGGACAAGGAATGAAAAACTGTTTTTT	CASSPSGTRNEKLFF
TRBV6-5	TRBJ1-1	.	TRBD1	TGTGCCAGCAGACAGGGGTTGAACACTGAAGCTTTCTTT	CASRQGLNTEAFF
TRBV5-4	TRBJ2-7	.	TRBD2	TGTGCCAGCAGCTTGAAAATTCTAGCGGGAGTACGGAATTCCGAGCAGTACTTC	CASSLKILAGVRNSEQYF
TRBV19	TRBJ1-2	.	TRBD1	TGTGCCAGTAGAGGACAGGGAAACTATGGCTACACCTTC	CASRGQGNYGYTF
TRBV9	TRBJ1-5	.	.	TGTGCCAGCAGCCAAGGGCGGCGAGGGAGGCCCTTGAGCAATCAGCCCCAGCATTTT	CASSQGRRGRPLSNQPQHF
TRBV18	TRBJ1-2	.	.	TGTGCCAGCTCACCGGGACTCCGAGAGGGCTATGGCTACACCTTC	CASSPGLREGYGYTF
TRBV7-9	TRBJ1-1	.	.	TGTGCCAGCAGCTCCCTAGAGAACACTGAAGCTTTCTTT	CASSSLENTEAFF
TRBV9	TRBJ2-3	.	.	TGTGCCAGCAGCGTAGCGAATCCGCCGAGGGAGGATACGCAGTATTTT	CASSVANPPREDTQYF
TRBV5-4	TRBJ2-7	.	TRBD2	TGTGCCAGCAGCCTTAGCGGGGGGGGATACGAGCAGTACTTC	CASSLSGGGYEQYF
TRBV28	TRBJ2-5	.	.	TGTGCCAGCAGTTTTCTGTCGGGAGAGACCCAGTACTTC	CASSFLSGETQYF
TRBV9	TRBJ1-1	.	.	TGTGCCAGCAGCTTATCGACAGGACCGGCAGGGACTGAAGCTTTCTTT	CASSLSTGPAGTEAFF
TRBV18	TRBJ1-1	.	.	TGTGCCAGCTCACCACCGTCAGGGCCGAACACTGAAGCTTTCTTT	CASSPPSGPNTEAFF
TRBV18	TRBJ2-1	.	.	TGTGCCAGCTCACCCAATCACGGGAGCTACAATGAGCAGTTCTTC	CASSPNHGSYNEQFF
TRBV5-1	TRBJ1-2	.	TRBD1	TGCGCCAGCAGCTTCACAGGGGGGTCTAACTATGGCTACACCTTC	CASSFTGGSNYGYTF
TRBV2	TRBJ1-2	.	.	TGTGCCAGCAGTGAAAACAGGGTTGGCTACACCTTC	CASSENRVGYTF
TRBV29-1	TRBJ2-5	once	TRBD1	TGCAGCGTGGGACAGGCTGAAGAGACCCAGTACTTC	CSVGQAEETQYF
TRBV19	TRBJ1-2	.	TRBD1	TGTGCCAGTAGTATTCTGGACAGGGCAGGGTATGGCTACACCTTC	CASSILDRAGYGYTF
TRBV21-1	TRBJ2-3	.	.	TGTGCCAGCGCGGGACGGCCCCGGTTTGGCACAGATACGCAGTATTTT	CASAGRPRFGTDTQYF
TRBV6-4	TRBJ2-7	once	TRBD2	TGTGCCAGCAGAATGGCCGGGACTAGCAGATATTACGAGCAGTACTTC	CASRMAGTSRYYEQYF
TRBV2	TRBJ1-2	once	.	TGTGCCAGCAGTAATGGGGCTAGCGGGAGTCGTGGCTACACCTTC	CASSNGASGSRGYTF
TRBV7-8	TRBJ1-6	.	TRBD1	TGTGCCAGCAGCTCAAGCACCGGACAGGGGGCTTCACCCCTCCACTTT	CASSSSTGQGASPLHF
TRBV6-5	TRBJ2-1	once	.	TGTGCCAGCAGTTACTCGAGTACAGCTTATGAGCAGTTCTTC	CASSYSSTAYEQFF
TRBV30	TRBJ2-1	.	.	TGTGCCAGGACAGCCTACAATGAGCAGTTCTTC	CARTAYNEQFF
TRBV24-1	TRBJ1-1	.	.	TGTGCCACCAGTGGGGGGGGCACTGAAGCTTTCTTT	CATSGGGTEAFF
TRBV5-4	TRBJ1-1	.	TRBD1	TGTGCCAGCAGCTTGGGGGACAGGGTTGGCACTGAAGCTTTCTTT	CASSLGDRVGTEAFF
TRBV10-2	TRBJ2-5	once	TRBD2	TGCGCCAGCAGGAATAGCGGGGACGAGACCCAGTACTTC	CASRNSGDETQYF
TRBV7-2	TRBJ2-7	.	.	TGTGCCAGCAGCTTAGGAGTGGACGGGGTCTACGAGCAGTACTTC	CASSLGVDGVYEQYF
TRBV19	TRBJ2-7	.	.	TGTGCCAGTAGTTACGGCTACGAGCAGTACTTC	CASSYGYEQYF
TRBV9	TRBJ1-6	.	TRBD1	TGTGCCAGCAGCCTATCTTGGGGACAGGGGAATTCACCCCTCCACTTT	CASSLSWGQGNSPLHF
TRBV6-1	TRBJ1-1	.	TRBD1	TGTGCCAGCAGTGGGACAGGGGTTATTCGTTATCCGAACACTGAAGCTTTCTTT	CASSGTGVIRYPNTEAFF
TRBV18	TRBJ1-1	.	.	TGTGCCAGCTCAGTCAGACAGGCAGTTGACACTGAAGCTTTCTTT	CASSVRQAVDTEAFF
TRBV5-5	TRBJ1-6	.	TRBD1	TGTGCCAGCAGCCCGGGACAGAATAATTCACCCCTCCACTTT	CASSPGQNNSPLHF
TRBV2	TRBJ2-7	few	.	TGTGCCAGCAGTGACCAGGACAGCACCTACGAGCAGTACTTC	CASSDQDSTYEQYF
TRBV6-1	TRBJ2-7	once	TRBD1	TGTGCCAGCAGTGACGGGACAGCCCTTATCTCCTACGAGCAGTACTTC	CASSDGTALISYEQYF
TRBV3-1/TRBV3-2	TRBJ2-2	.	TRBD2	TGTGCCAGCAAGACTAGCGGTAACACCGGGGAGCTGTTTTTT	CASKTSGNTGELFF
TRBV5-1	TRBJ1-2	.	TRBD1	TGCGCCAGCAGCGTCGGGACAGGGAGATCGAACTATGGCTACACCTTC	CASSVGTGRSNYGYTF
TRBV18	TRBJ2-5	.	.	TGTGCCAGCTCACCACCGGTGCCGGACATCGATTACCAAGAGACCCAGTACTTC	CASSPPVPDIDYQETQYF
TRBV19	TRBJ2-1	.	TRBD2	TGTGCCAGTAGTATTTACCCGGGAGGCTACAATGAGCAGTTCTTC	CASSIYPGGYNEQFF
TRBV7-9	TRBJ1-1	.	TRBD1	TGTGCCAGCAGATTCGGACAGGGAGAGACTGAAGCTTTCTTT	CASRFGQGETEAFF
TRBV5-6	TRBJ1-5	few	TRBD1	TGTGCCAGCAGCAGAGGGACAGGGGTGGATGGTGGGGGCAATCAGCCCCAGCATTTT	CASSRGTGVDGGGNQPQHF
TRBV28	TRBJ2-6	.	TRBD1	TGTGCCAGCAGTACCCAGGGGGCTGGGGCCAACGTCCTGACTTTC	CASSTQGAGANVLTF
TRBV3-1/TRBV3-2	TRBJ1-2	.	.	TGTGCCAGCAGCCAAGAGGGCAAGGGCCCAGGGTATGGCTACACCTTC	CASSQEGKGPGYGYTF
TRBV7-8	TRBJ1-6	.	TRBD1	TGTGCCAGCAGCTTTACCCCCGGGACAGCTAATTCACCCCTCCACTTT	CASSFTPGTANSPLHF
TRBV9	TRBJ1-5	.	TRBD1	TGTGCCAGCAGCCCTTATAGGGACAGGCCGCAGCCCCAGCATTTT	CASSPYRDRPQPQHF
TRBV7-2	TRBJ2-5	.	TRBD1	TGTGCCAGCAGCCCACGCTCGGTTGGGACAGGGAGGGAGACCCAGTACTTC	CASSPRSVGTGRETQYF
TRBV6-1	TRBJ1-2	.	TRBD1	TGTGCCAGCAGTGAAGCAGACAGGGTTAACTATGGCTACACCTTC	CASSEADRVNYGYTF
TRBV4-1	TRBJ1-2	few	.	TGCGCCAGCAGCCAAGTATCGGTGAACTATGGCTACACCTTC	CASSQVSVNYGYTF
TRBV2	TRBJ1-5	.	TRBD1	TGTGCCAGCAGCCGACAGGGGGCGGACAATCAGCCCCAGCATTTT	CASSRQGADNQPQHF
TRBV11-2	TRBJ2-7	.	.	TGTGCCAGCAGCTTAGTGGAGGCCTACGAGCAGTACTTC	CASSLVEAYEQYF
TRBV10-3	TRBJ2-2	.	TRBD1	TGTGCCACCCGGGACAGGGGGACGTTCGGGGAGCTGTTTTTT	CATRDRGTFGELFF
TRBV20-1	TRBJ2-3	.	.	TGCAGTGCTAGTAATCGTAAGGGGCAAGAAGATACGCAGTATTTT	CSASNRKGQEDTQYF
TRBV27	TRBJ2-1	.	TRBD2	TGTGCCAGCAGTCCTACCTGGGCGGGACTAGCCTACAATGAGCAGTTCTTC	CASSPTWAGLAYNEQFF
TRBV28	TRBJ1-2	.	TRBD1	TGTGCCAGCAGATCCGACCTGCGGCCGGGACAGGGGGGAGGCTACACCTTC	CASRSDLRPGQGGGYTF